Listed below are T cell receptor beta chains from one sample, sequenced in a study of control samples from healthy donors and cancer patients. Assay used: immunoSEQ multiplex PCR; TCRdb lists only in-frame clones, some missing. This sample has about 170,000 clones, with about nine tenths found just once. The sequenced sample was blood. The receptor source for this set is a woman in her 30s in good health. CDR3s include the opening cysteine and the closing phenylalanine or tryptophan. Fields, in order: V gene, J gene, CDR3 protein.

TRBV6-4	TRBJ2-3	CASSDSRGSDTQYF
TRBV15	TRBJ1-3	CATSRKGSLYGGNTIYF
TRBV29-1	TRBJ2-3	CSVRGSTDTQYF
TRBV19	TRBJ1-1	CASSIETGGNTEAFF
TRBV6-6	TRBJ1-1	CASTNRQGNTEAFF
TRBV7-2	TRBJ1-5	CASSPTRQGGQPQHF
TRBV7-8	TRBJ2-7	CASSPTTSGYEQYF
TRBV7-3	TRBJ2-3	CASSLRTKDTQYF
TRBV27	TRBJ1-4	CASVRDRAGEKLFF
TRBV7-2	TRBJ1-1	CASSPGQGNTEAFF
TRBV7-9	TRBJ2-2	CASIPDSTGELFF
TRBV7-9	TRBJ2-1	CASSSTGGSGDEQFF
TRBV7-9	TRBJ2-3	CASSLAAGGSTDTQYF
TRBV9	TRBJ2-5	CASSVGSETQYF
TRBV3-1/TRBV3-2	TRBJ1-2	CASSNTQGRPGYTF
TRBV18	TRBJ2-3	CASSPEAAGTDTQYF
TRBV27	TRBJ1-2	CASSFGGNYGYTF
TRBV9	TRBJ2-5	CASSSVSGAQETQYF
TRBV5-1	TRBJ1-6	CASSGQGVNNSPLHF
TRBV18	TRBJ2-5	CASSPTGLETQYF
TRBV5-1	TRBJ1-1	CASSLVGGASTEAFF
TRBV5-1	TRBJ2-3	CASRQTTDTQYF
TRBV11-2	TRBJ1-6	CASSFPGGPLHF
TRBV19	TRBJ1-1	CASSMTGGSTEAFF
TRBV7-7	TRBJ2-5	CASSRTGGGETQYF
TRBV28	TRBJ2-5	CASSFASGSGGETQYF
TRBV9	TRBJ1-6	CASSVDQGDSPLHF
TRBV4-1	TRBJ1-1	CASSQDTALNTEAFF
TRBV29-1	TRBJ1-1	CSVDPREGTEAFF
TRBV21-1	TRBJ2-5	CASSKGTGLAETQYF
TRBV11-3	TRBJ2-7	CASSPGLAGDYEQYF
TRBV5-1	TRBJ1-2	CASTGQGEANYGYTF
TRBV15	TRBJ1-2	CATSRGQGYGYTF
TRBV6-1	TRBJ1-5	CASSEGSGHQPQHF
TRBV5-1	TRBJ2-4	CASSLASPAKNIQYF
TRBV30	TRBJ2-1	CAWSVRGATTNEQFF
TRBV19	TRBJ2-1	CASSIVALAGRGEQFF
TRBV6-5	TRBJ1-1	CASRNNENTEAFF
TRBV6-2/TRBV6-3	TRBJ2-1	CASSSGTIYNEQFF
TRBV19	TRBJ1-1	CASSMSRISFEAFF
TRBV30	TRBJ2-1	CAWSVSSGSWSEQFF
TRBV21-1	TRBJ2-7	CASSKVGGDEQYF
TRBV24-1	TRBJ2-3	CATSDTRTGGGTDTQYF
TRBV9	TRBJ1-5	CASSVVGGVGNQPQHF
TRBV7-9	TRBJ1-1	CASSLDLVATEAFF
TRBV19	TRBJ2-2	CASSPGTGGRTGELFF
TRBV5-1	TRBJ2-1	CASSLGHNEQFF
TRBV11-3	TRBJ2-4	CASSGLLAKNIQYF
TRBV12-5	TRBJ2-7	CASGPGQGAGEQYF
TRBV19	TRBJ1-1	CASSDRGWGTEAFF
TRBV7-9	TRBJ1-5	CASSRQNQPQHF
TRBV18	TRBJ2-7	CASSQIYEQYF
TRBV2	TRBJ1-5	CASSGPGGSNQPQHF
TRBV3-1/TRBV3-2	TRBJ2-2	CASSRRLAGGAGELFF
TRBV14	TRBJ1-5	CASSQGYQPQHF
TRBV10-3	TRBJ1-1	CAISGAGGEAFF
TRBV5-1	TRBJ1-1	CASSLAGNTEAFF
TRBV27	TRBJ2-3	CASSMDRNTQYF
TRBV7-9	TRBJ1-2	CASSLGDRGNGYTF
TRBV21-1	TRBJ2-3	CASSKGADTQYF